These T cell receptor beta chains were read from a single sample in a study of shared clonotypes between healthy human individuals. Assay: immunoSEQ multiplex PCR; the TCRdb copy retains only in-frame clones and omits some. The sample gives approximately 1.1 million clones, around 78% of which show up once; approximately 0.52% is in the top ten. What was sequenced was memory CD4+ T cells from PBMCs. Receptor source: a man between 18 and 29 years old in good health. Some clones in this sample may be carry-over from other donors' samples. Each CDR3 is given with its conserved first and last residue. The D gene is left open where the match is weak. Size tells how often a clone was seen (once, few, many) or the class of an expanded clone, and some rows leave it out.

J | size | V | D | CDR3 | DNA
TRBJ2-1 | . | TRBV4-2 | TRBD2 | CASSQDLTSGFYNEQFF | TGTGCCAGCAGCCAGGACTTAACTAGCGGGTTTTACAATGAGCAGTTCTTC
TRBJ2-2 | . | TRBV5-1 | . | CASRRSFRSTEGSGELFF | TGCGCCAGCCGTAGGTCATTCCGCTCGACAGAAGGTTCCGGGGAGCTGTTTTTT
TRBJ2-7 | . | TRBV18 | . | CASSPLGTAAFEQYF | TGTGCCAGCTCACCACTCGGGACGGCGGCCTTCGAGCAGTACTTC
TRBJ1-1 | . | TRBV28 | . | CASSLPNLTEAFF | TGTGCCAGCAGTTTACCAAACCTCACTGAAGCTTTCTTT
TRBJ1-2 | . | TRBV28 | . | CASSASTSGTYGYTF | TGTGCCAGCAGTGCATCAACCTCCGGGACTTATGGCTACACCTTC
TRBJ2-2 | . | TRBV7-3 | . | CASSYQGDGELFF | TGTGCCAGCAGCTACCAGGGCGACGGGGAGCTGTTTTTT
TRBJ1-3 | few | TRBV12-2 | . | CGGDSGNTIYF | TGCGGGGGGGACTCTGGAAACACCATATATTTT
TRBJ2-2 | . | TRBV7-9 | . | CASSSARPGAGELFF | TGTGCCAGCAGCTCCGCAAGGCCGGGGGCCGGGGAGCTGTTTTTT
TRBJ2-5 | . | TRBV13 | . | CASSLFRDRRGQETQYF | TGTGCCAGCAGCTTATTTCGGGACCGCCGGGGGCAAGAGACCCAGTACTTC
TRBJ2-5 | . | TRBV29-1 | . | CSVTRSVWETQYF | TGCAGCGTCACGAGATCCGTCTGGGAGACCCAGTACTTC
TRBJ2-2 | . | TRBV6-1 | . | CASRHTGFTGELFF | TGTGCCAGCCGGCACACAGGGTTTACCGGGGAGCTGTTTTTT
TRBJ2-7 | . | TRBV1 | . | CTSSQDKGPYEQYF | TGCACCAGCAGCCAAGATAAGGGGCCCTACGAGCAGTACTTC
TRBJ2-1 | . | TRBV7-3 | . | CASRETRGHNEQFF | TGTGCCAGCAGGGAGACTAGAGGCCACAATGAGCAGTTCTTC
TRBJ2-1 | . | TRBV2 | . | CASLQGNEQFF | TGTGCCAGCTTGCAAGGGAACGAGCAGTTCTTC
TRBJ2-5 | . | TRBV6-5 | TRBD2 | CASSYLLAGEETQYF | TGTGCCAGCAGTTACCTTTTGGCGGGAGAAGAGACCCAGTACTTC
TRBJ2-7 | . | TRBV13 | TRBD1 | CASSSDRAYEQYF | TGTGCCAGCAGCTCGGACAGGGCCTACGAGCAGTACTTC
TRBJ1-1 | few | TRBV9 | . | CASSASDNTEAFF | TGTGCCAGCAGCGCATCAGACAACACTGAAGCTTTCTTT
TRBJ2-4 | few | TRBV19 | . | CASSGLGSSVRNIQYF | TGTGCCAGTAGTGGCCTCGGGAGTTCAGTCCGGAACATTCAGTACTTC
TRBJ2-7 | . | TRBV5-1 | TRBD2 | CASSLGLAANYEQYF | TGCGCCAGCAGCCTGGGACTAGCGGCCAACTACGAGCAGTACTTC
TRBJ2-5 | once | TRBV28 | TRBD2 | CASSLLAGGRETQYF | TGTGCCAGCAGTTTACTTGCGGGAGGGCGGGAGACCCAGTACTTC
TRBJ2-5 | once | TRBV6-5 | TRBD1 | CASRAQGARETQYF | TGTGCCAGCAGAGCACAGGGGGCGCGGGAGACCCAGTACTTC
TRBJ1-2 | . | TRBV28 | . | CASSGNYGYTF | TGTGCCAGCTCAGGGAACTATGGCTACACCTTC
TRBJ2-6 | . | TRBV2 | . | CASSYYGSGANVLTF | TGTGCCAGCAGCTACTACGGATCTGGGGCCAACGTCCTGACTTTC
TRBJ1-1 | . | TRBV6-6 | . | CASSYSENTEAFF | TGTGCCAGCAGTTACTCCGAGAACACTGAAGCTTTCTTT
TRBJ2-6 | . | TRBV19 | . | CASSIAGAGANVLTF | TGTGCCAGTAGTATAGCGGGCGCTGGGGCCAACGTCCTGACTTTC